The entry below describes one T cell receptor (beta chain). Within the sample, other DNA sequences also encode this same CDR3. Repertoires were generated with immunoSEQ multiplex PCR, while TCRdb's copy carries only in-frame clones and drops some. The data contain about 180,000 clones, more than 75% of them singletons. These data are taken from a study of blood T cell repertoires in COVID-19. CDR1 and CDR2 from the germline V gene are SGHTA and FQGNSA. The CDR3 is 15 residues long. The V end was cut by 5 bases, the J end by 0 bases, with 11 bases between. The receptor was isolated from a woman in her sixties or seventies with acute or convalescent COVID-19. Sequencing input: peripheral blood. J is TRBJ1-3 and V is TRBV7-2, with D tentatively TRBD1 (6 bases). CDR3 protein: CASSPQGTSGNTIYF. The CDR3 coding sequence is TGTGCCAGCAGCCCCCAGGGGACCTCTGGAAACACCATATATTTT.